Listed below are T cell receptor beta chains from one sample, sequenced in a study of T cell repertoires in ileal Crohn's disease. The table came from immunoSEQ multiplex PCR; TCRdb's copy has only in-frame clones and leaves some out. This table has approximately 3,400 clones, 78% appearing once. Sequenced sample: CD4+ T cells sorted from the ileum. These receptors were collected from an adult with Crohn's disease. Each CDR3 is given with its conserved first and last residue. A D gene is named only where the DNA matches it firmly. Part of the rows lack a size; the others show once, few, many or a class for expanded clones.

clone size: NA
D gene: NA
V gene: TRBV4-2
J gene: TRBJ2-5
CDR3 protein: CASSPGGSETQYF
CDR3 DNA: TGTGCCAGCAGCCCTGGCGGGTCGGAGACCCAGTACTTC

clone size: NA
D gene: NA
V gene: TRBV6-5
J gene: TRBJ1-1
CDR3 protein: CASSYQRNMNTEAFF
CDR3 DNA: TGTGCCAGCAGTTACCAGCGAAATATGAACACTGAAGCTTTCTTT

clone size: NA
D gene: NA
V gene: TRBV6-5
J gene: TRBJ1-5
CDR3 protein: CASSQDRGQPQHF
CDR3 DNA: TGTGCCAGCAGTCAGGACAGAGGTCAGCCCCAGCATTTT

clone size: few
D gene: TRBD2
V gene: TRBV19
J gene: TRBJ2-5
CDR3 protein: CASSIRTSGGRETQYF
CDR3 DNA: TGTGCCAGTAGTATTAGGACTAGCGGGGGTCGAGAGACCCAGTACTTC

clone size: NA
D gene: TRBD1
V gene: TRBV28
J gene: TRBJ2-7
CDR3 protein: CAHRGPTYEQYF
CDR3 DNA: TGTGCCCACAGGGGGCCTACCTACGAGCAGTACTTC

clone size: few
D gene: TRBD1
V gene: TRBV19
J gene: TRBJ2-3
CDR3 protein: CASGVGQGATDTQYF
CDR3 DNA: TGTGCCAGTGGTGTAGGACAGGGCGCCACAGATACGCAGTATTTT

clone size: NA
D gene: NA
V gene: TRBV5-6
J gene: TRBJ1-1
CDR3 protein: CASSPRGYTEAFF
CDR3 DNA: TGTGCCAGCAGCCCTAGGGGCTACACTGAAGCTTTCTTT

clone size: once
D gene: NA
V gene: TRBV28
J gene: TRBJ1-2
CDR3 protein: CASSWLGGGGGYTF
CDR3 DNA: TGTGCCAGCAGTTGGCTCGGGGGCGGGGGTGGCTACACCTTC

clone size: NA
D gene: NA
V gene: TRBV28
J gene: TRBJ1-2
CDR3 protein: CASRPPQRGWGYTF
CDR3 DNA: TGTGCCAGCAGGCCTCCTCAAAGGGGGTGGGGCTACACCTTC

clone size: NA
D gene: NA
V gene: TRBV18
J gene: TRBJ2-7
CDR3 protein: CASSPPRGTYEQYF
CDR3 DNA: TGTGCCAGCTCACCACCGCGGGGAACCTACGAGCAGTACTTC

clone size: NA
D gene: TRBD1
V gene: TRBV29-1
J gene: TRBJ2-1
CDR3 protein: CSAGTDSYNEQFF
CDR3 DNA: TGCAGCGCCGGGACAGACTCCTACAATGAGCAGTTCTTC

clone size: NA
D gene: NA
V gene: TRBV21-1
J gene: TRBJ2-7
CDR3 protein: CASSIQGATYEQYF
CDR3 DNA: TGTGCCAGCAGCATACAGGGGGCGACCTACGAGCAGTACTTC

clone size: NA
D gene: NA
V gene: TRBV11-2
J gene: TRBJ2-3
CDR3 protein: CASSLQLFKDTQYF
CDR3 DNA: TGTGCCAGCAGCTTACAGTTATTCAAAGATACGCAGTATTTT

clone size: NA
D gene: TRBD1
V gene: TRBV6-1
J gene: TRBJ2-7
CDR3 protein: CASRDRLLSYEQYF
CDR3 DNA: TGTGCCAGCCGGGACAGGTTACTTTCCTACGAGCAGTACTTC

clone size: NA
D gene: NA
V gene: TRBV6-1
J gene: TRBJ2-7
CDR3 protein: CASSTGPSLYEQYF
CDR3 DNA: TGTGCCAGCAGTACAGGGCCGAGCTTATACGAGCAGTACTTC